The source of this T cell receptor (beta chain) is a study of blood T cells in healthy people across ages. Study-wide results and caveats: It was not possible, with unsorted PBMCs, to conclusively compare naive and antigen-experienced cells.

Trimming removed 0 bases at V and 3 bases at J, with 12 bases between. Germline V gives CDR1 SGHVS, CDR2 FQNEAQ. This CDR3 contains 15 residues. For the second PCR, which ran for 7 to 11 cycles, a sample-barcoded 5' primer and a J-beta primer mix were used. Each sample yielded at least 2.5 million CDR3-containing paired-end reads. TCRdb ran MiXCR on the 5' RACE reads and lists one entry per CDR3 protein. The repertoire includes 800,000 to 950,000 distinct CDR3 sequences, 25% to 35% of them detected once, and 10% sits in the top ten. This clonotype was seen a handful of times. Its antigen is unknown. These sequences were also reported in another study, on T cells of mothers and their children. That work contributes: Healthy Caucasian mothers, three in number, and their six children were the donors.

V and J are TRBV7-8 and TRBJ2-7; possible D gene TRBD2, 7 bases. Sequenced material: blood. The TCR sequence derives from a woman in her thirties or forties in good health. The CDR3 loop reads CASSLAAGANYEQYF. The CDR3 DNA sequence: TGTGCCAGCAGCTTAGCGGCGGGGGCCAACTACGAGCAGTACTTC.